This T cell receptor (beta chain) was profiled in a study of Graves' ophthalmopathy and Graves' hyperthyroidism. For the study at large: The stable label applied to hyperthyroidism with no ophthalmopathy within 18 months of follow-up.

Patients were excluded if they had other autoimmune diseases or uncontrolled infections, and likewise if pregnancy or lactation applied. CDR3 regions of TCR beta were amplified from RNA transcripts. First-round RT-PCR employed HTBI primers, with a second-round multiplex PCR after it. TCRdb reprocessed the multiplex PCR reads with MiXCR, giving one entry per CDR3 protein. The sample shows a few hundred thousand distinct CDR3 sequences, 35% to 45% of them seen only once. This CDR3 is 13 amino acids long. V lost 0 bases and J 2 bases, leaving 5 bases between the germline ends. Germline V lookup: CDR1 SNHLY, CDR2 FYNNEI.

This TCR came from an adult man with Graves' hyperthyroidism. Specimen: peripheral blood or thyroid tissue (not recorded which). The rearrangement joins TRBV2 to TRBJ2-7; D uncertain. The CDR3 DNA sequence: TGTGCCAGCAGTGAAGCGGGGACCTACGAGCAGTACTTC. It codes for CASSEAGTYEQYF.